This T cell receptor (beta chain) appears in the sequencing data of a study of OX40 agonist ivuxolimab in advanced cancers. Profiling relied on immunoSEQ multiplex PCR, and the TCRdb table lists in-frame clones only, not all of them. Of tens of thousands of clones listed, around 87% are singletons. Germline-derived CDR1 and CDR2 are MDHEN and SYDVKM. V was cut by 6 bases and J by 2 bases, with 17 bases left in between. CDR3 size: 15 residues. The TCR originated in an adult with an advanced solid tumor such as melanoma, head and neck, liver or kidney cancer. The V call is TRBV28, the J call TRBJ2-7; either TRBD1 or TRBD2 may supply D (7 bases each). The sequenced sample was CD4+ or CD8+ T cells sorted from blood, obtained in a trial of the OX40 agonist ivuxolimab. The CDR3 DNA sequence: TGTGCCAGCAGGAAGGGAGGGGGCACCACCTACGAGCAGTACTTC. Encoded protein: CASRKGGGTTYEQYF. The whole variable domain, remainder taken from reference TRBV28 and TRBJ2-7, is DVKVTQSSRYLVKRTGEKVFLECVQDMDHENMFWYRQDPGLGLRLIYFSYDVKMKEKGDIPEGYSVSREKKERFSLILESASTNQTSMYLCASRKGGGTTYEQYFGPGTRLTVT.